Reported below is one T cell receptor (beta chain). This clone was counted only a few times. No cognate antigen has been identified for it. Per-base quality was not reported, and no clone a single base away is much larger than it. This specimen's treatment or condition label, interpreted: about 20 received Ad26.COV2.S at low or high dose, single or two shots; roughly 5 received placebo; per-sample allocation not given. Repertoires of vaccine and placebo recipients were sequenced from samples taken on day 63 after the first injection. In Cohort 1b, some 25 adults aged 18-55 years were enrolled at a single site in Boston, USA, between 29 July and 7 August 2020. Ad26.COV2.S was a replication-incompetent adenovirus type 26 vector that expressed a prefusion-stabilized SARS-CoV-2 spike protein derived from the original Wuhan strain. The CDR3 measures 15 amino acids from cysteine to phenylalanine. CDR3 DNA only is kept here, 45 bases in frame from base 1. CDR1 and CDR2, looked up from the germline V gene (reference sequence), are SEHNR and FQNEAQ. V is shortened by 4 bases, J by 4 bases, and the region joining them spans 13 bases.

TCRbeta CDR3 regions were sequenced with the immunoSEQ Assay. After extraction, genomic DNA underwent amplification by bias-controlled multiplex PCR, followed by high-throughput sequencing. From the authors' description of their analysis: Collapsing and filtering of sequences were performed to quantify the absolute abundance of each unique TCRbeta CDR3 region. Usable DNA was measured by amplifying reference genes present in all nucleated cells, and TCRbeta template counts were normalized to that usable DNA to estimate T cell fraction. Repertoire TCRs were annotated as SARS-CoV-2-specific by exact matching of V gene, CDR3 amino acid sequence and J gene to a known reactive TCR set. The reference SARS-CoV-2 TCR set came from MIRA and was filtered for enrichment in COVID-19-positive ImmuneCODE repertoires, removing public or cross-reactive TCRs. Using the MIRA antigens, annotated TCRs were further analysed by specific ORF or by position within an ORF. Depth was the summed frequency of annotated unique rearrangements, while breadth was defined as annotated unique rearrangements over total unique productive rearrangements. Group comparisons of TCR breadth used two-sided Wilcoxon rank-sum tests. Entries here come from immuneACCESS through TCRdb and include only in-frame sequences with V and J called. Some clones fail to appear in such tables; in the studies checked, an unresolved V gene covers under half of the shortfall, and the cause of the remainder is unknown. V and J calls and clone size follow that table, whereas D and trimming were derived from the DNA. This sample has roughly 400,000 clones in its table, and 90% of those were observed once. Approximately 4.5% of the sample is held by the ten biggest clonotypes.

This specimen belongs to a study of Ad26.COV2.S vaccination and SARS-CoV-2 variants (dated by TCRdb to the early 2020s). In terms of the full investigation: Vaccine-arm donors came from COV1001, a multicentre, randomized, double-blind, placebo-controlled phase I-IIa trial of Ad26.COV2.S in healthy adults. Ad26.COV2.S was given intramuscularly at 5x10^10 or 1x10^11 viral particles, as a single shot or as two shots 56 days apart. Trial participants were randomized into five groups of five: low-dose or high-dose Ad26.COV2.S given once or twice, or placebo on both occasions. TCRbeta repertoire sequencing served as the tool for gauging how specific and how broad the SARS-CoV-2-reactive T cell receptors were following Ad26.COV2.S vaccination. Throughout the experiments and outcome assessment, investigators stayed blinded to trial group allocation. A total of some 30 samples were included in the TCR-sequenced set, comprising roughly 19 Ad26.COV2.S vaccine recipients, 5 placebo recipients and 8 SARS-CoV-2 convalescent individuals.

What the study reported, not specific to this receptor: The study was not powered to compare responses between vaccine doses or regimens. The authors noted that total T cell responses may have been underestimated by the TCR breadth and depth analyses. After vaccination, spike-specific CD8+ and CD4+ T cell responses were reported to show substantial breadth. Higher spike-specific TCR breadth was observed in Ad26.COV2.S recipients than in placebo recipients (P = 0.0014). Vaccine and placebo recipients had comparable non-spike TCR breadth, which fits with the vaccine containing only spike.

The receptor comes from a person aged 18 to 59 who received the Ad26.COV2.S COVID-19 vaccine or a placebo. Sequenced material: peripheral blood, taken in a trial of Ad26.COV2.S vaccine versus placebo. The rearranged segments are TRBV7-9 and TRBJ1-4, and possibly TRBD1, on 5 matching bases. The CDR3 reads as follows: CASSSGGVFNEKLFF. The DNA reads TGTGCCAGCAGCTCCGGGGGGGTGTTTAATGAAAAACTGTTTTTT.